This is a list of T cell receptor beta chains from one sample in a study of T-cell memory formation after mild COVID-19. TCRdb re-derived calls from the 5' RACE reads in MiXCR, one entry per CDR3 protein. The repertoire includes 300,000 to 400,000 distinct CDR3 sequences, about 15% of them detected once, and under 25% sits in the top ten. The sequenced sample was PBMCs or a T cell subset sorted from them (not recorded which). These receptors originate from a man between 18 and 29 years old who had mild COVID-19 (a few samples of this study predate the infection). Cell type and time point are not known. Both conserved end residues are part of each CDR3. The D gene is left open where the match is weak. A clone size is listed for some rows: how often the clone was seen (once, few, many), or a class if it is expanded.

TGCAGTGCTCCAGGTGGGGGATACTATGGCTACACCTTC | CSAPGGGYYGYTF | TRBV20-1 | NA | TRBJ1-2 | few
TGTGCCAGCAAGCGGGGGCTCGATGAAAAACTGTTTTTT | CASKRGLDEKLFF | TRBV14 | NA | TRBJ1-4 | few
TGTGCTAGTGGTTTGACTTTCGGCGAACACTCTGGGGCCAACGTCCTGACTTTC | CASGLTFGEHSGANVLTF | TRBV12-5 | NA | TRBJ2-6 | NA
TGTGCCAGCAGCGCATGGGACAGCACTGAAGCTTTCTTT | CASSAWDSTEAFF | TRBV9 | TRBD1 | TRBJ1-1 | few
TGTGCCAGCAGCCCCGATGTAGCCAAAAACATTCAGTACTTC | CASSPDVAKNIQYF | TRBV3-1 | NA | TRBJ2-4 | NA
TGCGCCAGCAGCCAAGGTGGCGGGGGTGATACGCAGTATTTT | CASSQGGGGDTQYF | TRBV4-1 | TRBD2 | TRBJ2-3 | few
TGCGCCAGCAGAGTGCCGGGGGGGAGCACCGGGGAGCTGTTTTTT | CASRVPGGSTGELFF | TRBV5-1 | TRBD2 | TRBJ2-2 | few
TGTGCCAGTGTGGGACAGGTTCCGCAAGAGACCCAGTACTTC | CASVGQVPQETQYF | TRBV28 | TRBD1 | TRBJ2-5 | few
TGCGCCAGCAGCCAACCCTGGAGCGGGGGGTACGAGCAGTACTTC | CASSQPWSGGYEQYF | TRBV4-1 | TRBD2 | TRBJ2-7 | few
TGTGCCAGCAGCCTCGGACTAGCGGGGGGCTGGGAGACCCAGTACTTC | CASSLGLAGGWETQYF | TRBV6-2/TRBV6-3 | TRBD2 | TRBJ2-5 | NA
TGCGCCAGCCTTCTCCAGGGTGAGCAGTTCTTC | CASLLQGEQFF | TRBV10-2 | NA | TRBJ2-1 | NA
TGTGCCAGCAGCTACCCCGGACAGGGAATGAACACTGAAGCTTTCTTT | CASSYPGQGMNTEAFF | TRBV7-2 | TRBD1 | TRBJ1-1 | NA
TGTGCCAGCAGACCAACCATGTGGTACAGGGCGGGAACCGGGGAGCTGTTTTTT | CASRPTMWYRAGTGELFF | TRBV12-3/TRBV12-4 | NA | TRBJ2-2 | many
TGTGCCAGCAGCTTAGCCGGCACAGGCGAAGCTTTCTTT | CASSLAGTGEAFF | TRBV7-2 | NA | TRBJ1-1 | few
TGTGCCAGCACCGGAGGGGCCAACGTCCTGACTTTC | CASTGGANVLTF | TRBV27 | NA | TRBJ2-6 | NA
TGTGCCAGCAGCTTAGGGTCGGCGGGGAACACTGAAGCTTTCTTT | CASSLGSAGNTEAFF | TRBV7-3 | NA | TRBJ1-1 | NA
TGCAGTGCGAGGACAGGGGGCTTCTATGGCTACACCTTC | CSARTGGFYGYTF | TRBV20-1 | TRBD1 | TRBJ1-2 | NA
TGCGCCAGCAGCCAAGAGGGCGCAGCGGGGGGAGAAGACGAGCAGTACTTC | CASSQEGAAGGEDEQYF | TRBV4-1 | TRBD2 | TRBJ2-7 | NA
TGTGCCAGCAGCTTGTCTCAGGGAGGAGGGGAAAAACTGTTTTTT | CASSLSQGGGEKLFF | TRBV5-4 | NA | TRBJ1-4 | few
TGTGCCACCAGTACATCTCCTTCCTACGAGCAGTACTTC | CATSTSPSYEQYF | TRBV15 | NA | TRBJ2-7 | few
TGCGCCAGCAGCTTCGCACCGAACACTGAAGCTTTCTTT | CASSFAPNTEAFF | TRBV5-1 | NA | TRBJ1-1 | few
TGTGCCAGCAGCAGGGCGGGGACCACTGAAGCTTTCTTT | CASSRAGTTEAFF | TRBV14 | NA | TRBJ1-1 | NA
TGTGCCAGCAGATGGGACACCGCCTATGGCTACACCTTC | CASRWDTAYGYTF | TRBV6-5 | NA | TRBJ1-2 | NA
TGCAGTGCCCCCGTCGCAGGGGGGGGCCTGTATAACACCGGGGAGCTGTTTTTT | CSAPVAGGGLYNTGELFF | TRBV20-1 | NA | TRBJ2-2 | many
TGTGCCAGCAGCTTAGGCATAACTAATGAAAAACTGTTTTTT | CASSLGITNEKLFF | TRBV7-8 | NA | TRBJ1-4 | NA
TGTGCCATCAGGACCCACCAGGGGCGGGGTTCCGAGCAGTACTTC | CAIRTHQGRGSEQYF | TRBV10-3 | NA | TRBJ2-7 | NA
TGCGCCAGCAGCCCCCGGGGATTGGTTGACACTGAAGCTTTCTTT | CASSPRGLVDTEAFF | TRBV5-1 | NA | TRBJ1-1 | NA
TGTGCCAGCCCTCTGGGCGGGGGGCTGGAAGATACGCAGTATTTT | CASPLGGGLEDTQYF | TRBV7-9 | TRBD2 | TRBJ2-3 | NA
TGTGCCAGCAGGCCGACAGGGGATTACTTGGGCTACACCTTC | CASRPTGDYLGYTF | TRBV6-6 | TRBD1 | TRBJ1-2 | NA
TGTGCCAGCAGTTTTCGGCAGGCGAGCAATCAGCCCCAGCATTTT | CASSFRQASNQPQHF | TRBV12-3/TRBV12-4 | NA | TRBJ1-5 | few
TGCAGCGTTGGGACAAACAATCAGCCCCAGCATTTT | CSVGTNNQPQHF | TRBV29-1 | NA | TRBJ1-5 | NA
TGTGCCAGCAGCCCCACGACCAATCAGCCCCAGCATTTT | CASSPTTNQPQHF | TRBV7-2 | NA | TRBJ1-5 | many
TGTGCCAGCAGCTTAGGGGAAGGGACCTACGAGCAGTACTTC | CASSLGEGTYEQYF | TRBV7-6 | NA | TRBJ2-7 | few
TGTGCCAGCAGCCCGGGCTGGGGCTACACCTTC | CASSPGWGYTF | TRBV5-4 | NA | TRBJ1-2 | NA
TGTGCCAGCAGGAGGGCCAGGGGGCAGGATGAGCAGTTCTTC | CASRRARGQDEQFF | TRBV6-4 | TRBD1 | TRBJ2-1 | NA
TGTGCCAGCAGCCTGGCCCAGGGTTACTCCGAGCAGTACTTC | CASSLAQGYSEQYF | TRBV11-2 | NA | TRBJ2-7 | few
TGTGCCTGGAGTGTAAAGCGGGCGAGAGGCTACACCTTC | CAWSVKRARGYTF | TRBV30 | NA | TRBJ1-2 | NA
TGTGCCAGCAGTTCCGGGCTTCCCTATCAGCCCCAGCATTTT | CASSSGLPYQPQHF | TRBV6-2/TRBV6-3 | NA | TRBJ1-5 | NA
TGCGCCAGCAGCTTGGATCTCCCTCAAGAGACCCAGTACTTC | CASSLDLPQETQYF | TRBV5-1 | NA | TRBJ2-5 | many
TGCAGTGCTAGAGGGTGGGGGCAGGGGGCATCCTCTGGAAACACCATATATTTT | CSARGWGQGASSGNTIYF | TRBV20-1 | TRBD1 | TRBJ1-3 | few
TGTGCCTGGAGTCCGGACAGGAGGGCTTTCTTT | CAWSPDRRAFF | TRBV30 | TRBD1 | TRBJ1-1 | few
TGTGCCATCAGTGCCAACATAGGAGTTCAAGAGACCCAGTACTTC | CAISANIGVQETQYF | TRBV10-3 | NA | TRBJ2-5 | NA